One sample yielded the 15 T cell receptor beta chains listed below, sequenced in a study of cytomegalovirus exposure and HLA in healthy donors. The primer mix had 60 Vbeta and 13 Jbeta primers. This table comes from immunoSEQ multiplex PCR, and its TCRdb copy is limited to in-frame clones, with some not included. Altogether approximately 140,000 clones are present, approximately 77% being singletons, with the ten largest covering more than 4.5%. Input material: PBMCs. Source of these receptors: a woman aged 45 to 65 in good health and CMV-seronegative.

V gene TRBV25-1 combines with J gene TRBJ1-1; no reliable D call. V lost 4 bases to trimming and J lost 0 bases, with 18 bases between them. There are 17 residues in the CDR3. CDR1 is MGHDK and CDR2 is SYGVNS in the germline V gene. DNA for the CDR3: TGTGCCAGCAGTGCTCTACCTCCAGAGGCGCTGAACACTGAAGCTTTCTTT. It encodes CASSALPPEALNTEAFF.

This chain joins TRBV27 and TRBJ1-2; D may be TRBD1 (5 bases). The V and J ends lost 7 bases and 7 bases respectively, with 16 bases between them. From germline, CDR1 is MNHEY and CDR2 SMNVEV (reference sequence). The CDR3 has 13 residues. The DNA for the CDR3 is TGTGCCAGCACCAAGGGGTTGGGGTCTGGCTACACCTTC. The encoded protein is CASTKGLGSGYTF.

The chain carries TRBV27 and TRBJ1-1; D might be TRBD1 (5 bases). V shed 6 bases and J shed 1 base, with 12 bases lying between them. Germline-derived CDR1 and CDR2 are MNHEY and SMNVEV (reference sequence). The CDR3 runs 14 residues. CDR3 sequence: CASRAGGGNTEAFF. CDR3 nucleotides: TGTGCCAGCAGGGCCGGGGGAGGGAACACTGAAGCTTTCTTT.

This rearrangement joins TRBV5-1 to TRBJ2-5; 8 positions agree with TRBD2. Germline-derived CDR1 and CDR2 are SGHRS and YFSETQ. Trimming cost V 4 bases and J 5 bases; bases outside gene matches: 7. The CDR3 runs 14 residues. The CDR3 loop is CASSPSGGRETQYF. In DNA, the CDR3 is TGCGCCAGCAGCCCAAGCGGGGGCAGGGAGACCCAGTACTTC.

This chain joins TRBV21-1 and TRBJ2-7; TRBD2, the D gene given by the table, was not confirmed from the DNA. TRBV21-1 is tagged as a pseudogene. This CDR3 is 14 amino acids long. The CDR3 DNA is TGTGCCAGCACCGGGGGGGGACTCCCCCAGGGGCAGTACTTC. Protein: CASTGGGLPQGQYF.

This rearrangement joins TRBV5-1 to TRBJ2-2; D gene unclear. The germline V gene has CDR1 SGHRS and CDR2 YFSETQ. The CDR3 sequence is 15 residues long. V gave up 1 base and J gave up 5 bases, with 12 bases separating them. The CDR3 DNA is TGCGCCAGCAGCTTGTATAGTCGGGTGACCGGGGAGCTGTTTTTT. This encodes CASSLYSRVTGELFF.

On this clone itself: Other DNA variants within this sample encode the same CDR3. The chain recombines TRBV9 with TRBJ1-4; 9 bases match TRBD1. V gave up 2 bases and J gave up 7 bases; unmatched junction bases: 3. This CDR3 comprises 14 residues. Germline loops: CDR1 SGDLS, CDR2 YYNGEE. The CDR3, as DNA: TGTGCCAGCAGCGTGGGACAGGGTGGTGAAAAACTGTTTTTT. It specifies CASSVGQGGEKLFF.

The gene calls are TRBV7-8 and TRBJ2-7, with 7 positions matching TRBD1. Unmatched junction bases numbered 15, after V lost 5 bases and J lost 2 bases. The CDR3 has 17 residues. Germline V lookup: CDR1 SGHVS, CDR2 FQNEAQ. The CDR3 loop reads CASSTRTTGEIAYEQYF. The CDR3 DNA is TGTGCCAGCAGCACGAGGACAACAGGGGAAATCGCCTACGAGCAGTACTTC.

This chain uses TRBV7-9 with TRBJ1-1, with D possibly TRBD1 on 6 matching bases. Germline V gene sequence: CDR1 SEHNR, CDR2 FQNEAQ (reference sequence). The CDR3 sequence is 15 residues long. V was shortened by 3 bases and J by 0 bases, with 11 bases between the two germline ends. The DNA of the CDR3 is TGTGCCAGCAGCTTGAGAGGGGGAATGAACACTGAAGCTTTCTTT. Amino acid sequence: CASSLRGGMNTEAFF.

This clone was counted once. This chain uses TRBV7-9 with TRBJ1-5; D is undetermined. Per the germline V gene, CDR1 is SEHNR and CDR2 is FQNEAQ (reference sequence). This CDR3 is built from 14 residues. The V end was cut by 1 base, the J end by 5 bases, with 9 bases between. The CDR3 loop reads CASSLDFGDQPQHF. Written as DNA, the CDR3 is TGTGCCAGCAGCTTAGATTTCGGGGATCAGCCCCAGCATTTT. Using reference TRBV7-9 and TRBJ1-5 for the parts outside the CDR3, the full variable domain is DTGVSQNPRHKITKRGQNVTFRCDPISEHNRLYWYRQTLGQGPEFLTYFQNEAQLEKSRLLSDRFSAERPKGSFSTLEIQRTEQGDSAMYLCASSLDFGDQPQHFGDGTRLSIL.

In its sample, this clone was seen a few times. The V and J genes are TRBV7-9 and TRBJ2-3, with TRBD1 as a possible D gene (6 bases). The CDR3 length is 15 residues. The V end was cut by 1 base, the J end by 3 bases, with 11 bases between. Germline CDR1 is SEHNR and CDR2 is FQNEAQ (reference sequence). CDR3 amino acids: CASSLGWTVTDTQYF. The CDR3 nucleotides read TGTGCCAGCAGCTTAGGCTGGACAGTAACAGATACGCAGTATTTT.

This clone was detected a few times. The V gene is TRBV7-2, the J gene TRBJ2-7; TRBD1 is a possible D gene (5 bases). The V gene's germline CDR1 is SGHTA and CDR2 FQGNSA. The CDR3 covers 12 residues. V was trimmed by 6 bases and J by 5 bases, leaving 11 bases between them. CDR3 sequence (DNA): TGTGCCAGCAGACTTCAGGGTCACGAGCAGTACTTC. As protein: CASRLQGHEQYF.

The chain is built from TRBV6-5 and TRBJ1-1, with a weak D call TRBD1 (6 bases). This CDR3 spans 15 amino acids. Between the trimmed V and J ends, which lost 5 bases and 7 bases, there was a span of 20 bases. CDR1 is MNHEY, CDR2 SVGAGI, per germline. The CDR3, as DNA: TGTGCCAGCAGTCGCGGGGGGCGGGTGTCGGGTGAAGCTTTCTTT. This gives the protein CASSRGGRVSGEAFF.

CDR3 nucleotide sequence: TGTGCCAGCAGTGGTTTGCGGGGATATCAAGAGACCCAGTACTTC. This encodes CASSGLRGYQETQYF. The gene calls are TRBV2 and TRBJ2-5; a weak D match, TRBD2 (6 bases). CDR1 is SNHLY, CDR2 FYNNEI, per germline. The V gene lost 4 bases and the J gene lost 2 bases, with 14 bases spanning the gap. This CDR3 region has 15 residues.

This chain connects TRBV4-3 to TRBJ2-7, with 8 positions matching TRBD1. CDR3 length: 15 amino acids. Germline V gene sequence: CDR1 LGHNA, CDR2 YSLEER. J was trimmed by 12 bases and V by 0 bases; bases with no gene match: 13. CDR3 residues: CASSQDLSGQGDLYF. Here the CDR3 DNA reads TGCGCCAGCAGCCAAGATCTTAGTGGACAGGGTGACTTGTACTTC.